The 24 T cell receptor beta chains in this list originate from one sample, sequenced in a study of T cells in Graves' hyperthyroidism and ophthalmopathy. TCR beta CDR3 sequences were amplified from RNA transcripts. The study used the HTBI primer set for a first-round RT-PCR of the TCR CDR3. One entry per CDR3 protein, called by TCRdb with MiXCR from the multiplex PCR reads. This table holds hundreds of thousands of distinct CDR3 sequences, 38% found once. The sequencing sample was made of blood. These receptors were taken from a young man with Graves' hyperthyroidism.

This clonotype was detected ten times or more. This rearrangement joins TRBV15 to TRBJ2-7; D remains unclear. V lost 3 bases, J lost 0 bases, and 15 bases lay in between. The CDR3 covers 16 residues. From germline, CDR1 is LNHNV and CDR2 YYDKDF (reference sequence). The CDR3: CATSSKPTASSYEQYF. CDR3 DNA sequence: TGTGCCACCAGCAGCAAGCCGACGGCGAGCTCCTACGAGCAGTACTTC.

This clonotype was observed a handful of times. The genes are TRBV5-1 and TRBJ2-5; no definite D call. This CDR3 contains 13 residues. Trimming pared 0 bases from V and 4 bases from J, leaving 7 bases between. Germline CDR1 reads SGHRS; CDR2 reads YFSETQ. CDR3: CASSLVRLETQYF. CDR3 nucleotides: TGCGCCAGCAGCTTGGTCCGGTTAGAGACCCAGTACTTC.

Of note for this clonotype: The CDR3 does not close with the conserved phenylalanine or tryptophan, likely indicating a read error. CDR3 sequence: CATLTSLNTGELFL. CDR3 DNA: TGTGCCACCCTAACTAGCCTAAACACCGGGGAGCTGTTTCTT. This chain joins TRBV19 and TRBJ2-2, with D possibly TRBD2 on 6 matching bases. Germline-derived CDR1 and CDR2 are LNHDA and SQIVND (reference sequence). V shed 10 bases and J shed 2 bases, with 14 bases lying between them. This CDR3 contains 14 residues.

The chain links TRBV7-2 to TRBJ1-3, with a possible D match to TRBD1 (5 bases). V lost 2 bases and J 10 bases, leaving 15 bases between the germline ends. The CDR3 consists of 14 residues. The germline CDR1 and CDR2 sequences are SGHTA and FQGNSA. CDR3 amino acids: CASSLRGNVETIYF. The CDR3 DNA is TGTGCCAGCAGCTTAAGGGGTAATGTAGAGACCATATATTTT.

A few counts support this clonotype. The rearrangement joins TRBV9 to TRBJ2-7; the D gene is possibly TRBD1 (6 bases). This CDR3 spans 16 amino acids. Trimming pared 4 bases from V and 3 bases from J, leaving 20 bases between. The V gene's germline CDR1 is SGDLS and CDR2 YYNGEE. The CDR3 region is CASSQAPGHLFYEQYF. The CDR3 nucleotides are TGTGCCAGCAGCCAGGCCCCGGGACACCTATTCTACGAGCAGTACTTC.

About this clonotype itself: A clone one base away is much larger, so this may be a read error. CDR3 sequence: CASSWTGCGGANVLTF. For the CDR3, the DNA is TGTGCCAGCAGTTGGACAGGGTGCGGTGGGGCCAACGTCCTGACTTTC. This chain uses TRBV12-3 or TRBV12-4 with TRBJ2-6; TRBD1 agrees at 8 bases. V lost 4 bases and J lost 3; bases outside the gene matches: 5. The CDR3 consists of 16 residues.

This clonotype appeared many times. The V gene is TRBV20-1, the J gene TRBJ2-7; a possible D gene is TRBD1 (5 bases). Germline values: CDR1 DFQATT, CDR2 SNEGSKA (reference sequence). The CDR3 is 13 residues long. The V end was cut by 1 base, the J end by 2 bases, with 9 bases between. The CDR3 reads CSARGTHTYEQYF. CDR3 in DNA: TGCAGTGCTAGAGGGACACATACCTACGAGCAGTACTTC.

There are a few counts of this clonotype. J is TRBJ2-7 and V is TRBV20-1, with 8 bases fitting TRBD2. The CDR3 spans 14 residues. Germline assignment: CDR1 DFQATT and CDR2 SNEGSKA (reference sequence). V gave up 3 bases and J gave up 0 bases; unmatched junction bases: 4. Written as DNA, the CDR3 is TGCAGTGCTAGGCGGGAGGTTTTCTCCTACGAGCAGTACTTC. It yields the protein CSARREVFSYEQYF.

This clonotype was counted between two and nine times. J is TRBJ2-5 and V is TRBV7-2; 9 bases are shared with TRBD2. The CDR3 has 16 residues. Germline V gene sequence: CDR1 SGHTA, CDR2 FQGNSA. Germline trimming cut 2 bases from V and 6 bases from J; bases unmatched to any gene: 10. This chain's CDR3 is CASSLIAGGPRKTQYF. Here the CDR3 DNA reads TGTGCCAGCAGCTTAATTGCGGGAGGGCCCAGAAAGACCCAGTACTTC.

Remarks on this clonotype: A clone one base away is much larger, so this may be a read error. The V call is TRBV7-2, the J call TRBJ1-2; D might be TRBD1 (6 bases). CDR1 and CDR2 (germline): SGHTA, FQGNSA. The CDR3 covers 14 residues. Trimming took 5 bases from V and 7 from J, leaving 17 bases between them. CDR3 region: CASSPGRGAGGYTF. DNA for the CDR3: TGTGCCAGCAGCCCAGGACGGGGGGCAGGTGGCTACACCTTC.

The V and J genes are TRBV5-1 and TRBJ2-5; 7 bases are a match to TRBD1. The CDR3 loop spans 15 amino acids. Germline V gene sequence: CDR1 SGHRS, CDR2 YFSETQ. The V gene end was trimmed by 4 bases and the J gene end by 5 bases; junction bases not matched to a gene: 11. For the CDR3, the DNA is TGCGCCAGCAGCCCGGACAGGTCCACTGGGGAGACCCAGTACTTC. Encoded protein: CASSPDRSTGETQYF.

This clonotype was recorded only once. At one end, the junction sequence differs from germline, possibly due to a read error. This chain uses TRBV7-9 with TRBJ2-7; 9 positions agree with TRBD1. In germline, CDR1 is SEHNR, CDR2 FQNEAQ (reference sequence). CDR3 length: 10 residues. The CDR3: CASSPRTGVF. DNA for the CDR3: TGTGCCAGCAGCCCCCGGACAGGGGTGTTC. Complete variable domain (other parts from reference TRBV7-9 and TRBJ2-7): DTGVSQNPRHKITKRGQNVTFRCDPISEHNRLYWYRQTLGQGPEFLTYFQNEAQLEKSRLLSDRFSAERPKGSFSTLEIQRTEQGDSAMYLCASSPRTGVFGPGTRLTVT.

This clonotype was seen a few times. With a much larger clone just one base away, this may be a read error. The CDR3 DNA is TGCGCCAGCAGCCATGGACAGGGAACCTACGAGCAGTACTTC. It specifies CASSHGQGTYEQYF. The chain uses TRBV4-3 and TRBJ2-7; 8 bases fit TRBD1. This CDR3 has 14 amino acids. The V and J ends lost 3 bases and 2 bases, in that order; junction bases with no gene match: 3. CDR1 and CDR2 from the germline V gene are LGHNA and YSLEER.

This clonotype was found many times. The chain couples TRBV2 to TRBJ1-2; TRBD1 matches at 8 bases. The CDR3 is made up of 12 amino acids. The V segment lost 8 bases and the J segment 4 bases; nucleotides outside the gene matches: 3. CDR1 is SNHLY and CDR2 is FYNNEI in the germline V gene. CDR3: CASPTGAYGYTF. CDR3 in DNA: TGTGCCAGCCCGACAGGGGCCTATGGCTACACCTTC. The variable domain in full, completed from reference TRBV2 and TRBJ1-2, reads EPEVTQTPSHQVTQMGQEVILRCVPISNHLYFYWYRQILGQKVEFLVSFYNNEISEKSEIFDDQFSVERPDGSNFTLKIRSTKLEDSAMYFCASPTGAYGYTFGSGTRLTVV.

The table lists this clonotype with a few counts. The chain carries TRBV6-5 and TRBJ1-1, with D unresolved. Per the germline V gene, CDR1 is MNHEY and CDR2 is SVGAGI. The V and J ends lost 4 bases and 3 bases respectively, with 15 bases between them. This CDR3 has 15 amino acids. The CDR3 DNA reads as TGTGCCAGCAGTTTATACGCCTTGAGGTACACTGAAGCTTTCTTT. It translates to CASSLYALRYTEAFF.

CDR3 protein: CASRSQGAYEQYF. The CDR3 nucleotides are TGCGCCAGCAGGTCGCAGGGGGCCTACGAGCAGTACTTC. V and J are TRBV5-1 and TRBJ2-7; 7 nucleotides agree with TRBD1. Looked up from germline, CDR1 is SGHRS and CDR2 is YFSETQ. The V gene end was trimmed by 5 bases and the J gene end by 2 bases; junction bases not matched to a gene: 4. The CDR3 extends over 13 amino acids.

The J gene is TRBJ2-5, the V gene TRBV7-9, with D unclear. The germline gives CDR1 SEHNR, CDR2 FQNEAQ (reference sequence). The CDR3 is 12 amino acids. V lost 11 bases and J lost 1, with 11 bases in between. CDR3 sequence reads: CALERVQETQYF. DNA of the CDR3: TGTGCCCTTGAAAGGGTCCAAGAGACCCAGTACTTC.

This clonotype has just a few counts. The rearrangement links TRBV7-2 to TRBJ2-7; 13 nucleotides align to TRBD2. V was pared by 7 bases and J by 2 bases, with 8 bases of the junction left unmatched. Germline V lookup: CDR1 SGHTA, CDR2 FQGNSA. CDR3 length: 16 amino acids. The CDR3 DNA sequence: TGTGCCAGCACCGAAATCGGACTAGCGGGAGCCTACGAGCAGTACTTC. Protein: CASTEIGLAGAYEQYF.

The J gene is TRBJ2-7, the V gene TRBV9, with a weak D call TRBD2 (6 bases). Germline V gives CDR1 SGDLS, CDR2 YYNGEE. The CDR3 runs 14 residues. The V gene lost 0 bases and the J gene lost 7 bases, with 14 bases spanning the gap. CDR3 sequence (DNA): TGTGCCAGCAGCGTAGGGGGCGTCGGGGGAGAGCAGTACTTC. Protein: CASSVGGVGGEQYF.

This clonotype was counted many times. For the CDR3, the DNA is TGTGCCAGTAGCTCTGGGACAGGGATGAGCACTGAAGCTTTCTTT. Protein sequence: CASSSGTGMSTEAFF. This chain links TRBV19 with TRBJ1-1, with 9 positions matching TRBD1. The CDR3 has 15 amino acids. V dropped 6 bases and J dropped 4; count of bases not matched to a gene: 9. Germline lookup yields CDR1 LNHDA and CDR2 SQIVND (reference sequence).

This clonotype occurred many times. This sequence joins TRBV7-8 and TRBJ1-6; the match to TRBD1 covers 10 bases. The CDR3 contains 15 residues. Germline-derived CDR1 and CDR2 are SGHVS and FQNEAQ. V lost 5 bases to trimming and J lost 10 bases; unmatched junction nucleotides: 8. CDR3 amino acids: CASSPRDRGESPLHF. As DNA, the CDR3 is TGTGCCAGCAGCCCCCGGGACAGGGGAGAGTCACCCCTCCACTTT.

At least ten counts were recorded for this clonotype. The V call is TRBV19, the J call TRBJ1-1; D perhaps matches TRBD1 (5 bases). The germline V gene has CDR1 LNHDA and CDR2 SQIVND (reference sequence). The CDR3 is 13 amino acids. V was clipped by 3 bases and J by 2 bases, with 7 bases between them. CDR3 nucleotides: TGTGCCAGTAGTATTGGACACAACACTGAAGCTTTCTTT. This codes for CASSIGHNTEAFF.

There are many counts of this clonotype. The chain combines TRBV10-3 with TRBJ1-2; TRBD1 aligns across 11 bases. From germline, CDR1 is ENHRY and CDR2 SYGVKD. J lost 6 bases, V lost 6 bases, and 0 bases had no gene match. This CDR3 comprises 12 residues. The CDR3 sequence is CAIRGQGDGYTF. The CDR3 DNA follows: TGTGCCATCAGGGGACAGGGGGATGGCTACACCTTC.

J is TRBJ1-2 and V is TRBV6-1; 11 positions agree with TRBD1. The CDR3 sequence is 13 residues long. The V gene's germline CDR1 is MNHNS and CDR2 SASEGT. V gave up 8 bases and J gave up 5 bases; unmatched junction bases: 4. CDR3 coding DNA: TGTGCCAGCCGGGACAGGGGGAGGTATGGCTACACCTTC. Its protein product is CASRDRGRYGYTF.